Listed below are T cell receptor beta chains from one sample, sequenced in a study of identical twins. TCRdb reanalysed the 5' RACE reads using MiXCR and keeps one entry per CDR3 protein. Of about 920,000 distinct CDR3 sequences listed, over 9% are singletons. The sample was also reused in another study, on yellow fever vaccine responses in identical twins.

Material: PBMCs. These receptors came from a woman between 18 and 29 years old in good health. Both conserved end residues are part of each CDR3. D genes are given only for firm matches. Clone size is given for some rows only: seen once, a few or many times, or a class if the clone is expanded.

few,-,TRBV28,TRBJ1-5,CASSLPTGYSNQPQHF,TGTGCCAGCAGTTTACCGACAGGTTATAGCAATCAGCCCCAGCATTTT
few,TRBD1,TRBV27,TRBJ2-3,CASSPRDRPDTQYF,TGTGCCAGCAGTCCTCGGGACAGACCAGATACGCAGTATTTT
-,-,TRBV6-1,TRBJ1-5,CASSTRWQSNQPQHF,TGTGCCAGCAGTACCCGGTGGCAGAGCAATCAGCCCCAGCATTTT
-,TRBD2,TRBV7-9,TRBJ2-7,CASSSPGLAGGEQYF,TGTGCCAGCAGCTCTCCGGGACTAGCGGGAGGCGAGCAGTACTTC
-,-,TRBV7-2,TRBJ2-2,CASSPGVLTTTGELFF,TGTGCCAGCAGCCCAGGGGTTCTTACTACCACCGGGGAGCTGTTTTTT
few,TRBD1,TRBV12-3/TRBV12-4,TRBJ1-2,CASSLARTGYGYTF,TGTGCCAGCAGTTTAGCTAGGACAGGCTATGGCTACACCTTC
-,TRBD2,TRBV6-1,TRBJ2-4,CASSPGGGALAKNIQYF,TGTGCCAGCAGCCCGGGAGGGGGGGCCCTAGCCAAAAACATTCAGTACTTC
-,TRBD1,TRBV2,TRBJ2-2,CASKGQGETGELFF,TGTGCCAGTAAGGGACAGGGAGAAACCGGGGAGCTGTTTTTT
-,TRBD2,TRBV3-1,TRBJ2-1,CASSQVAGGPGEQFF,TGTGCCAGCAGCCAAGTCGCGGGGGGGCCTGGTGAGCAGTTCTTC
-,TRBD2,TRBV28,TRBJ2-3,CASRKLAVSTDTQYF,TGTGCCAGCAGAAAACTAGCGGTGAGCACAGATACGCAGTATTTT
few,TRBD1,TRBV7-9,TRBJ1-5,CAIAPGGYSNQPQHF,TGTGCCATCGCCCCAGGGGGTTATAGCAATCAGCCCCAGCATTTT
-,-,TRBV20-1,TRBJ2-7,CSARPPPGIYYEQYF,TGCAGTGCTAGACCCCCACCCGGGATCTACTACGAGCAGTACTTC
-,-,TRBV7-8,TRBJ2-1,CASSLYTWRGSTYNEQFF,TGTGCCAGCAGCTTATATACTTGGAGGGGGAGTACCTACAATGAGCAGTTCTTC
many,-,TRBV9,TRBJ1-4,CASSPDGSNEKLFF,TGTGCCAGCAGCCCCGACGGGAGTAATGAAAAACTGTTTTTT